The following is a TCR beta chain sequence with its context. Its recognized antigen is unknown. The record has no base qualities; no much larger clone is one base away. Library preparation employed the immunoSEQ multiplex PCR assay. For most patients, genomic DNA was isolated with the Qiagen DNeasy Blood and Tissue Kit and sent frozen to Adaptive Biotechnologies for TCR sequencing. Adaptive Biotechnologies carried out high-throughput TCR-beta CDR3 sequencing of genomic DNA for most patients. As for the original processing: TCR sequencing data for 15 to 20 patients were retrieved from Adaptive's ImmunoSEQ software; a few other patients were processed with MiXCR and VDJtools. To correct CD4 versus CD8 sorting errors, sequences present in both subsets at a frequency ratio below 5:1 were removed. Because the origin of CDR3 nucleotide sequences shared between donor and recipient could not be assigned, those sequences were removed. To count as alloreactive, a clone needed at least 2-fold expansion over unstimulated cells and a minimum CFSE-low frequency of 0.002% (template counts) or 0.001% (read counts). Clones were considered mappable if detected in sequenced pre-transplant spleen, lymph node, or MLR CFSE-low populations of the donor or recipient. Cumulative frequency of alloreactive clones was calculated as a percentage of all sequences weighted by copy number. TCRdb re-hosts the immuneACCESS table, in-frame sequences only. Its copies lack some clones; in the studies checked, an unresolved V gene accounts for under half of them, and the cause for the rest is not known. V, J and clone size are those of that table, while D and trimming were read from the DNA. The sample contains approximately 97,000 clones, roughly 92% of them found a single time. The ten largest clonotypes hold roughly 0.07% of the sample.

The sample's time point label is to be understood as: cells obtained before transplantation from donor or recipient. CD3+CD4+ and CD3+CD8+ populations were FACS-sorted from unstimulated pre-transplant donor and recipient cells taken from spleen or lymph nodes. The record originates from a study of graft-versus-host responses after intestinal transplantation (dated by TCRdb to 2020 to 2023). For the wider study: Multivisceral, liver-intestinal, or isolated intestinal transplants were received by the recipients. Every recipient was given anti-thymocyte globulin induction, followed by 2 to 4 years of maintenance tacrolimus and steroids. Bulk TCR-beta CDR3 sequencing was used to track graft-versus-host and host-versus-graft alloreactive T cell clones in the graft, circulation and bone marrow after intestinal transplantation. Alloreactive clones were identified by sequencing pre-transplant mixed lymphocyte reaction products and comparing these products with unstimulated pre-transplant donor and recipient T cells. The cohort enrolled about two dozen intestinal transplant recipients, one of whom was a retransplant, and 3 patients without pretransplant specimens were excluded. A peak of at least 4% donor T cells among recipient peripheral blood mononuclear cells was the definition used for donor T cell macrochimerism. Samples from a few later patients were sequenced in-house on an Illumina MiSeq with MiXCR processing rather than by the commercial service. General findings and caveats noted by the study authors: Conclusions were limited by the relatively low number and heterogeneity of intestinal transplant patients. GvH clones were found in recipient bone marrow, and some of the GvH clones appeared earlier in ileal mucosa or blood, which is consistent with an intestinal mucosal origin. Early after transplant, peak levels of circulating GvH clones were found to be associated with declines in HvG clones. In the allografts of patients with donor T cell macrochimerism, GvH to HvG T cell clonal ratios were high.

Including the terminal cysteine and phenylalanine, the CDR3 comprises 13 residues. The sequence is cut down to CDR3 DNA, 39 bases in frame from base 1. V was cut back by 2 bases and J by 6 bases, leaving a gap of 10 bases between them. For CDR1 and CDR2, the germline V gene lists SGHTA and FQGTGA. The sequence derives from a human donor who was the organ donor for an intestinal transplant. The chain links TRBV7-3 with TRBJ1-1; the D gene is possibly TRBD1, with 5 bases matching. Sequencing used unstimulated CD8+ T cells sorted from spleen or lymph node cells, obtained before transplant. The CDR3 has the sequence CASSLGGLSEAFF. The DNA sequence is as follows: TGTGCCAGCAGCTTAGGGGGACTGTCTGAAGCTTTCTTT.